These 13 T cell receptor beta chains came from one sample sequenced in a study of response to subunit inactivated influenza vaccine. MiXCR, applied by TCRdb to the RT-PCR reads, yields one record per CDR3 protein. Among around 470,000 distinct CDR3 sequences listed, 6% to 9% were seen once. Source: PBMCs from blood, taken less than 25 months after vaccination. The receptors were sampled from a man in his fifties or sixties who received an inactivated influenza vaccine.

This chain connects TRBV29-1 to TRBJ2-1, with 7 bases lining up with TRBD1. V gave up 4 bases and J gave up 4 bases; unmatched junction bases: 4. CDR3 size: 13 residues. Germline lookup yields CDR1 SQVTM and CDR2 ANQGSEA. The CDR3 DNA sequence: TGCAGCGTTGGGGACAGAAGATACAATGAGCAGTTCTTC. Translation gives CSVGDRRYNEQFF.

This clonotype turned up a few times. The chain recombines TRBV28 with TRBJ2-1; 9 nucleotides align to TRBD1. V dropped 6 bases and J dropped 7; count of bases not matched to a gene: 13. Germline CDR1 MDHEN, CDR2 SYDVKM. This CDR3 contains 16 residues. The DNA of the CDR3 is TGTGCCAGCAGCCCGCCCGGACAGGGGAAGCGTAATGAGCAGTTCTTC. Translated, it gives CASSPPGQGKRNEQFF. Drawing the rest from reference TRBV28 and TRBJ2-1, the complete variable domain is DVKVTQSSRYLVKRTGEKVFLECVQDMDHENMFWYRQDPGLGLRLIYFSYDVKMKEKGDIPEGYSVSREKKERFSLILESASTNQTSMYLCASSPPGQGKRNEQFFGPGTRLTVL.

The CDR3 bases are TGTGCCACCAGTGACCCCGGAGGACAGGGAAGACTGTTTTTT. It specifies CATSDPGGQGRLFF. The chain couples TRBV24-1 to TRBJ1-4; 8 nucleotides match TRBD1. The germline gives CDR1 KGHDR, CDR2 SFDVKD. CDR3 size: 14 residues. Losses at the gene ends were 4 bases for V and 13 bases for J; bases not matched to a gene: 10.

Details on this clonotype: One end of the junction does not line up with germline, which may come from a read error. The genes are TRBV7-2 and TRBJ2-5; D possibly uses TRBD1 or TRBD2 (6 bases each). Looked up from germline, CDR1 is SGHTA and CDR2 is FQGNSA. The CDR3 length is 11 residues. The CDR3: CASSQGTLPLF. The CDR3 nucleotides read TGTGCCAGCAGCCAGGGGACTCTCCCATTATTC.

This clonotype came up a few times. The chain recombines TRBV28 with TRBJ2-1; possible D gene TRBD1, 5 bases. The CDR3 has 18 residues. V was clipped by 4 bases and J by 2 bases, with 21 bases between them. Germline lookup yields CDR1 MDHEN and CDR2 SYDVKM. CDR3 region: CASSSRPGRAFTYNEQFF. The CDR3 DNA reads as TGTGCCAGCAGTTCTCGACCAGGCAGGGCCTTTACCTACAATGAGCAGTTCTTC.

This clonotype was recorded many times. The chain recombines TRBV7-2 with TRBJ2-5; 11 nucleotides align to TRBD2. The germline V gene encodes CDR1 SGHTA and CDR2 FQGNSA. V gave up 5 bases and J gave up 4 bases; unmatched junction bases: 12. This CDR3 contains 17 residues. CDR3 sequence (DNA): TGTGCCAGCAGCCGAACTAGCGGGGGAACCGGGTTAGAGACCCAGTACTTC. Protein sequence: CASSRTSGGTGLETQYF.

This clonotype was seen only a few times. The chain uses TRBV29-1 and TRBJ2-7; maybe TRBD2 (5 bases). This CDR3 spans 17 amino acids. V dropped 4 bases and J dropped 1 base, with 23 bases sitting between them. Germline loops: CDR1 SQVTM, CDR2 ANQGSEA. Here the CDR3 DNA reads TGCAGCGTTGCGGTCCTCTCCGGGAAAAGAGGTTCCTACGAGCAGTACTTC. Its protein product is CSVAVLSGKRGSYEQYF.

Many counts were recorded for this clonotype. The rearrangement uses TRBV11-2 and TRBJ2-1; TRBD2 aligns across 11 bases. Trimming cost V 3 bases and J 6 bases; bases outside gene matches: 4. This CDR3 is 15 amino acids long. Germline values: CDR1 SGHAT, CDR2 FQNNGV. The CDR3: CASSFGTSGTNEQFF. Here the CDR3 DNA reads TGTGCCAGCAGCTTCGGGACTAGCGGAACCAATGAGCAGTTCTTC.

The rearrangement joins TRBV25-1 to TRBJ1-1; no clear D gene. V shed 4 bases and J shed 0 bases, with 9 bases lying between them. There are 14 residues in the CDR3. Germline V gene data show CDR1 as MGHDK and CDR2 as SYGVNS. CDR3 loop: CASSGYAMNTEAFF. In DNA form, the CDR3 reads TGTGCCAGCAGTGGTTACGCAATGAACACTGAAGCTTTCTTT.

This clonotype appeared a few times. V and J are TRBV6-1 and TRBJ1-5; TRBD1 aligns across 7 bases. V trimming: 5 bases; J trimming: 2 bases; junction bases outside the gene matches: 6. Germline V lookup: CDR1 MNHNS, CDR2 SASEGT. The CDR3 has 15 amino acids. The DNA for the CDR3 is TGTGCCAGCAGTCCCCACAGGGGTGGCAATCAGCCCCAGCATTTT. Encoded protein: CASSPHRGGNQPQHF.

The CDR3 region is CASSAFLDRPAEAFF. As DNA, the CDR3 is TGTGCCAGCAGCGCCTTTTTGGACAGGCCGGCTGAAGCTTTCTTT. V usage is TRBV9 and J usage is TRBJ1-1, with 7 bases that match TRBD1. The ends lost 3 bases at V and 6 bases at J; junction bases unmatched: 11. The CDR3 totals 15 residues. Germline CDR1 and CDR2: SGDLS and YYNGEE.

A note on this clonotype: The junction and the germline gene differ at one end; a read error may be behind it. V usage is TRBV6-1 and J usage is TRBJ1-6; 8 bases are a match to TRBD1. This CDR3 contains 15 residues. Germline V lookup: CDR1 MNHNS, CDR2 SASEGT. Here the CDR3 DNA reads TGTGCCAACAGTGTGGGGGACAGGAGGAATTCACCCCTCCACTTT. Its translation: CANSVGDRRNSPLHF.

This clonotype has a count of ten or more. The V and J genes are TRBV7-2 and TRBJ2-7; 12 bases are shared with TRBD1. CDR1 and CDR2 (germline): SGHTA, FQGNSA. The V and J ends lost 5 bases and 3 bases, in that order; junction bases with no gene match: 5. The CDR3 totals 15 residues. In DNA form, the CDR3 reads TGTGCCAGCAGCAGCGGGACAGGGGGCTTCTACGAGCAGTACTTC. Translating gives CASSSGTGGFYEQYF.